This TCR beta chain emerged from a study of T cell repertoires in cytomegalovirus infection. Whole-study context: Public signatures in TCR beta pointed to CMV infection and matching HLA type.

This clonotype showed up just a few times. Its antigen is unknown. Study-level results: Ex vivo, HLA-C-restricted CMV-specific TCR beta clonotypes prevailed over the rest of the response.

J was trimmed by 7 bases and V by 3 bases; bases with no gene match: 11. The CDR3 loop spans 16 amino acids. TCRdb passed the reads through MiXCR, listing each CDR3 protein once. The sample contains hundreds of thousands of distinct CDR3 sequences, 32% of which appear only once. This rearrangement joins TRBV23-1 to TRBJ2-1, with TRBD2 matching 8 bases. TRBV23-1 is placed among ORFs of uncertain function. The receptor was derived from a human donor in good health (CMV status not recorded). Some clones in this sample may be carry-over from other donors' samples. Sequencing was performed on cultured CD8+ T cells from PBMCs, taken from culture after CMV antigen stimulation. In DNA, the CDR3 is TGCGCCAGCAGTCAGCCCACCGGGACTAGTTGGAATGAGCAGTTCTTC. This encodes CASSQPTGTSWNEQFF.